This T cell receptor beta chain was obtained from a study of shared clonotypes between healthy human individuals. Worth noting for this clone: As yet, its antigen is unknown.

Naive CD8 isolation took CD45RO-negative cells positively selected for CCR7 and excluded terminally differentiated effector memory CD45RA+ cells. Healthy and HIV-negative, the adult donors had no recent acute infections or vaccinations. The repertoire was sequenced with immunoSEQ multiplex PCR; TCRdb's copy has only in-frame clones and lacks some. The table has hundreds of thousands of clones, around 95% seen once. The germline V gene has CDR1 MNHNS and CDR2 SASEGT. Trimming shortened V by 7 bases and J by 0 bases, and 10 bases separated the two germline ends. This CDR3 has 13 amino acids. General observations from the study: Blood alone was sampled, and tissue repertoires likely differ. Generation of non-shared clonotypes was less probable than generation of clonotypes shared by all four donors. Estimated richness values were generally larger in naive subsets than in memory subsets.

The sequencing sample was made of naive CD8+ T cells sorted from blood. The source of this sequence is a woman aged 25 to 39 in good health. The chain has TRBV6-1 and TRBJ2-7; D is perhaps TRBD1 (6 bases). In DNA, the CDR3 is TGTGCCAGCATGGGGGACAACTCCTACGAGCAGTACTTC. Amino acid sequence: CASMGDNSYEQYF.